This TCR beta chain was retrieved from a study of T cells of healthy individuals. This CDR3 comprises 18 residues. Looked up from germline, CDR1 is DFQATT and CDR2 is SNEGSKA (reference sequence). The ends lost 1 base at V and 3 bases at J; junction bases unmatched: 11. MiXCR was run by TCRdb on the 5' RACE reads, yielding one entry per CDR3 protein. The sample contains about 96,000 distinct CDR3 sequences, roughly a sixth of which appear only once. This TCR was sampled from a human donor in good health. The V and J genes are TRBV20-1 and TRBJ2-3; TRBD2 matches at 12 bases. CDR3: CSARGLGTSGRRTDTQYF. CDR3 nucleotide sequence: TGCAGTGCTAGAGGGCTCGGAACTAGCGGGAGGCGTACAGATACGCAGTATTTT.